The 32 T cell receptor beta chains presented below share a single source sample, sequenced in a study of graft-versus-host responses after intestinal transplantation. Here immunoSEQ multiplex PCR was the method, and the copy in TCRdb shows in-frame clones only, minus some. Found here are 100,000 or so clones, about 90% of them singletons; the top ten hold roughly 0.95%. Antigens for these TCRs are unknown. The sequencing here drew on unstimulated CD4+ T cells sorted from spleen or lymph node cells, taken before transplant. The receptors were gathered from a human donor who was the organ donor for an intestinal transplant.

CDR3 coding DNA: TGTGCCAGCAGTTTATTTTTGGGGGGTTTGGTCGGAAATCAGCCCCAGCATTTT. Translating it yields CASSLFLGGLVGNQPQHF. The chain carries TRBV28 and TRBJ1-5, with D possibly matching TRBD1 (5 bases). The CDR3 loop spans 18 amino acids. Germline CDR1 MDHEN, CDR2 SYDVKM. V lost 1 base and J lost 4, with 20 bases in between.

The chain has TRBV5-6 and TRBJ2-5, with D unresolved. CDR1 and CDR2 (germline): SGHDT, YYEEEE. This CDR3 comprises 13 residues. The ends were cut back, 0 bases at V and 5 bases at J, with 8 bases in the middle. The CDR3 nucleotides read TGTGCCAGCAGCTTGGGGGTCGCGGAGACCCAGTACTTC. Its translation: CASSLGVAETQYF.

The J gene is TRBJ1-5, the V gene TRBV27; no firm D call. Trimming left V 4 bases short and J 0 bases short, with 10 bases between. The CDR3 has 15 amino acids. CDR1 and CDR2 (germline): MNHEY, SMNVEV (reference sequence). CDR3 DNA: TGTGCCAGCAGTTCCCGAGGTTATAGCAATCAGCCCCAGCATTTT. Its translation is CASSSRGYSNQPQHF.

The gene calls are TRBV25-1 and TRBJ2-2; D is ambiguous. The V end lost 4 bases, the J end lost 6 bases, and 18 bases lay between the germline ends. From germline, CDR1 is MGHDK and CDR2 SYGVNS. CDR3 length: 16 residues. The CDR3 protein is CASSAPGPNFAGELFF. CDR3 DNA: TGTGCCAGCAGTGCGCCGGGCCCTAATTTTGCCGGGGAGCTGTTTTTT.

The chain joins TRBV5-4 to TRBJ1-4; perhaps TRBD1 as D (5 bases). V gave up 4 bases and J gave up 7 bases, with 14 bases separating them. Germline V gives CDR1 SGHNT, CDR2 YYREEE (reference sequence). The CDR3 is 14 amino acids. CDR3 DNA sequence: TGTGCCAGCAGCACCGGGAGGGGAGGTGAAAAACTGTTTTTT. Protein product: CASSTGRGGEKLFF. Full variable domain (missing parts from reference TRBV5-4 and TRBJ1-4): ETGVTQSPTHLIKTRGQQVTLRCSSQSGHNTVSWYQQALGQGPQFIFQYYREEENGRGNFPPRFSGLQFPNYSSELNVNALELDDSALYLCASSTGRGGEKLFFGSGTQLSVL.

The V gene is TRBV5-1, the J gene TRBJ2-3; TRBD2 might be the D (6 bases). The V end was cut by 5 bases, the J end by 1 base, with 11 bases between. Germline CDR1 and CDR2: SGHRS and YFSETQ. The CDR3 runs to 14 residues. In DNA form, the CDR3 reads TGCGCCAGCAGACCAGGAGGGGGCACAGATACGCAGTATTTT. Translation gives CASRPGGGTDTQYF.

The CDR3 sequence: CASSLEQPVGYTF. CDR3 bases: TGCGCCAGCAGCTTGGAACAGCCGGTGGGCTACACCTTC. The gene calls are TRBV5-1 and TRBJ1-2; D gene ambiguous. CDR1 and CDR2 from the germline V gene are SGHRS and YFSETQ. The CDR3 has 13 amino acids. Deletions cut 0 bases from V and 8 bases from J, with 11 bases between.

The CDR3 spells CASSSLTRGDRGEAFF. CDR3 in DNA: TGTGCCAGCAGCTCTCTTACCAGGGGAGATAGGGGAGAAGCTTTCTTT. The gene calls are TRBV5-5 and TRBJ1-1; a possible D gene is TRBD1 (6 bases). Germline values: CDR1 SGHKS, CDR2 YYEKEE (reference sequence). Trimming took 3 bases from V and 8 from J, leaving 23 bases between them. The CDR3 contains 16 residues.

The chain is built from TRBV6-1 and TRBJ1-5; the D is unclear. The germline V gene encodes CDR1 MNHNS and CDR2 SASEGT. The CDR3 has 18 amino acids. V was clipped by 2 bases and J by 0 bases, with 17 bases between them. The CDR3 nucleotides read TGTGCCAGCAGTGAACTTCCAGTATACTACTATAGCAATCAGCCCCAGCATTTT. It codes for CASSELPVYYYSNQPQHF.

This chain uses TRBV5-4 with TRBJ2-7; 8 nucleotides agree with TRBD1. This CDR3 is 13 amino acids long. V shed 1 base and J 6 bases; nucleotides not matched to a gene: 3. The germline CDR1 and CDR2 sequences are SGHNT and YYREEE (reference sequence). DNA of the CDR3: TGTGCCAGCAGCTTGCCCGGGACAGGCGAGCAGTACTTC. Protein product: CASSLPGTGEQYF. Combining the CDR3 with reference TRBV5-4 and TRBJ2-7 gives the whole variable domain ETGVTQSPTHLIKTRGQQVTLRCSSQSGHNTVSWYQQALGQGPQFIFQYYREEENGRGNFPPRFSGLQFPNYSSELNVNALELDDSALYLCASSLPGTGEQYFGPGTRLTVT.

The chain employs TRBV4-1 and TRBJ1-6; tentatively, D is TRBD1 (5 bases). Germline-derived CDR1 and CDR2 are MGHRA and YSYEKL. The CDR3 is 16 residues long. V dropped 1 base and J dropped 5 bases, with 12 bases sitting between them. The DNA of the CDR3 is TGCGCCAGCAGCCAAGGGAGGGGCGGACATAATTCACCCCTCCACTTT. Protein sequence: CASSQGRGGHNSPLHF.

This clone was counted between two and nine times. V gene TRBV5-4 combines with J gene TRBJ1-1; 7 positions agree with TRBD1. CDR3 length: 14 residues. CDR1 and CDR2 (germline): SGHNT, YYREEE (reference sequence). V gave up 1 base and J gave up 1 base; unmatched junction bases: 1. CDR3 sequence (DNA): TGTGCCAGCAGCTTGAGGGACAGGAACACTGAAGCTTTCTTT. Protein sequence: CASSLRDRNTEAFF.

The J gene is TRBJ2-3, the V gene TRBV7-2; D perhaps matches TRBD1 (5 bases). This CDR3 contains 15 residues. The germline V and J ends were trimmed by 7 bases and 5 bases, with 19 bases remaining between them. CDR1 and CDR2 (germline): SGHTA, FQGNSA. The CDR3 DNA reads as TGTGCCAGCAACCCCGGAACGCTGGGGCGAGATACGCAGTATTTT. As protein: CASNPGTLGRDTQYF.

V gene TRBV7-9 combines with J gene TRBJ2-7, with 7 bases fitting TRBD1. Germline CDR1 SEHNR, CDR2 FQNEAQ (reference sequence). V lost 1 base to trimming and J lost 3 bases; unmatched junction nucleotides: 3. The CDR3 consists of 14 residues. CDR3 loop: CASSLVAGGYEQYF. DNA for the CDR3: TGTGCCAGCAGCTTAGTGGCAGGGGGCTACGAGCAGTACTTC.

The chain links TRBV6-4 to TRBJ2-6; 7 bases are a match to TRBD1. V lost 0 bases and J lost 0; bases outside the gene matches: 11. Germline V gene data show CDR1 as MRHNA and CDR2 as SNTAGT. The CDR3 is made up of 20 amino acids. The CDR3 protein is CASSDSIVDRSTSGANVLTF. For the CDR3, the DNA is TGTGCCAGCAGTGACTCGATAGTGGACAGGTCCACCTCTGGGGCCAACGTCCTGACTTTC.

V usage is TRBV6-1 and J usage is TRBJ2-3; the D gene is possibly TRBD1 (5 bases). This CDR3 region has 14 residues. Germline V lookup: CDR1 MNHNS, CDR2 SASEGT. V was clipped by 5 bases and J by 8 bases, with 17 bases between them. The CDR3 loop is CASSSSRVWGTQYF. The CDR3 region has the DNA TGTGCCAGCAGTTCATCCAGGGTTTGGGGTACGCAGTATTTT.

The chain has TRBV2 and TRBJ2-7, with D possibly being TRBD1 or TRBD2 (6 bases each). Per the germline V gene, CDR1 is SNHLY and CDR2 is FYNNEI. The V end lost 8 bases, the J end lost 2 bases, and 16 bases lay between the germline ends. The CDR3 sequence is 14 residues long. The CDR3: CASEVQRGAYEQYF. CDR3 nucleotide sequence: TGTGCCAGCGAGGTCCAGAGGGGGGCCTACGAGCAGTACTTC.

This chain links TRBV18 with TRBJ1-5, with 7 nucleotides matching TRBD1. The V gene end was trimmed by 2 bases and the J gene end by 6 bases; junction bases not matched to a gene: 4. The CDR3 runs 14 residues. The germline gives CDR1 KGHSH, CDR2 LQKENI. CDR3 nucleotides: TGTGCCAGCTCACCAAACGCAGGGGGTCAGCCCCAGCATTTT. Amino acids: CASSPNAGGQPQHF.

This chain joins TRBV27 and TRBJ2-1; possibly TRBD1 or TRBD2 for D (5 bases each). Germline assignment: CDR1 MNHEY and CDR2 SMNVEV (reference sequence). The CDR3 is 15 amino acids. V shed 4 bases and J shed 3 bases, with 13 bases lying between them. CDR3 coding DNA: TGTGCCAGCAGTTGGGGGACGCGCCTCTACAATGAGCAGTTCTTC. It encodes CASSWGTRLYNEQFF.

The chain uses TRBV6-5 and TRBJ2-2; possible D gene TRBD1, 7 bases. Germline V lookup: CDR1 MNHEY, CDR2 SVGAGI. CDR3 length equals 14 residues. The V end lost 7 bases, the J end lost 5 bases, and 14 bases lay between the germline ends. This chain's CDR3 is CASKDQGGTGELFF. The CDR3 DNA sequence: TGTGCCAGCAAGGACCAGGGGGGAACCGGGGAGCTGTTTTTT.

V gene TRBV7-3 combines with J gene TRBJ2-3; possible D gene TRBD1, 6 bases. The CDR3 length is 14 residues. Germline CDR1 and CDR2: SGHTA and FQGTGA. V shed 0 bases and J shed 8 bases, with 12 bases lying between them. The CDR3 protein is CASSLTTGMGTQYF. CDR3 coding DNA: TGTGCCAGCAGCTTAACTACAGGGATGGGTACGCAGTATTTT.

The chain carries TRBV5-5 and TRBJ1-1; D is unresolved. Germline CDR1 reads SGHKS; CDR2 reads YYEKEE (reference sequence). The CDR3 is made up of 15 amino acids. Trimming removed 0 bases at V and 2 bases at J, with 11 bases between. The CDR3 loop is CASSLGVGGNTEAFF. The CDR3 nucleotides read TGTGCCAGCAGCTTGGGGGTAGGCGGTAACACTGAAGCTTTCTTT.

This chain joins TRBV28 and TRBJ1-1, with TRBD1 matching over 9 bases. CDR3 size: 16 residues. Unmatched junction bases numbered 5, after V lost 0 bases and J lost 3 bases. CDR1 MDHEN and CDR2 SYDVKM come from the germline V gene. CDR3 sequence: CASSLWDRGGDTEAFF. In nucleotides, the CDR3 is TGTGCCAGCAGTTTATGGGACAGGGGCGGTGACACTGAAGCTTTCTTT. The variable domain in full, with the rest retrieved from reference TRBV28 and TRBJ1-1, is DVKVTQSSRYLVKRTGEKVFLECVQDMDHENMFWYRQDPGLGLRLIYFSYDVKMKEKGDIPEGYSVSREKKERFSLILESASTNQTSMYLCASSLWDRGGDTEAFFGQGTRLTVV.

The CDR3 coding sequence is TGTGCCAGCAGTGGATTATACGAGCAGTACTTC. Its translation is CASSGLYEQYF. The chain has TRBV6-1 and TRBJ2-7, with D unclear. CDR1 and CDR2 from the germline V gene are MNHNS and SASEGT. CDR3 size: 11 residues. The ends were cut back, 4 bases at V and 4 bases at J, with 5 bases in the middle.

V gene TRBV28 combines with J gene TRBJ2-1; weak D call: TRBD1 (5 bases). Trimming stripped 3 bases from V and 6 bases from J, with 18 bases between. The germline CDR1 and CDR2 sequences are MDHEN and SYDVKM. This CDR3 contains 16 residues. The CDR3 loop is CASSLVRGLLTNEQFF. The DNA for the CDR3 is TGTGCCAGCAGTTTGGTTAGGGGCCTCCTGACCAATGAGCAGTTCTTC.

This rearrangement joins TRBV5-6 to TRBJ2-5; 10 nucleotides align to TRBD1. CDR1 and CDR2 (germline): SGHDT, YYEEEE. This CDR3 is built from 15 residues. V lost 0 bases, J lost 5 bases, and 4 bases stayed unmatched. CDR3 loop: CASSLETGGAETQYF. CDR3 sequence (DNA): TGTGCCAGCAGCTTGGAGACAGGGGGCGCGGAGACCCAGTACTTC.

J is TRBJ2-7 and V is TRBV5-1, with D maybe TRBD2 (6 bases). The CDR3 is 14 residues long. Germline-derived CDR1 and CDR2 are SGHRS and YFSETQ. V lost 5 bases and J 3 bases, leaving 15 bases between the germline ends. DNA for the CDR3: TGCGCCAGCAGTTTAGGAGGGGCCGTCTACGAGCAGTACTTC. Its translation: CASSLGGAVYEQYF.

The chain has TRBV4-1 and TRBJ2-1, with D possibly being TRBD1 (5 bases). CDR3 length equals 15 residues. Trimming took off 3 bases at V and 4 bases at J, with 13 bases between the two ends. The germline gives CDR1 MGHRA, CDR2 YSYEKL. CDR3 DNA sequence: TGCGCCAGCAGCCAGGGGATCGCAGGGTACAATGAGCAGTTCTTC. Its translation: CASSQGIAGYNEQFF.

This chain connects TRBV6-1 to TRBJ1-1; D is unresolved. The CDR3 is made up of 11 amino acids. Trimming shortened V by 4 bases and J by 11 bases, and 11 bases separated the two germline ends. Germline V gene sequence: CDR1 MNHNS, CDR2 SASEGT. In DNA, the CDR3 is TGTGCCAGCAGTGTGCAAGGAGGGGCTTTCTTT. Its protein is CASSVQGGAFF.

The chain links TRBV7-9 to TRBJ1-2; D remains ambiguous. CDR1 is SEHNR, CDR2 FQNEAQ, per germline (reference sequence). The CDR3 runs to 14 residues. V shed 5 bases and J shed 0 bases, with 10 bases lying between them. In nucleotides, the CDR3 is TGTGCCAGCAGCCCAGAATGGACTAACTATGGCTACACCTTC. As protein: CASSPEWTNYGYTF.

CDR3 DNA sequence: TGTGCCAGCACTGACAGGGCTTACAATCAGCCCCAGCATTTT. Amino acid sequence: CASTDRAYNQPQHF. J is TRBJ1-5 and V is TRBV2; 7 bases line up with TRBD1. The CDR3 has 14 residues. With 7 bases clipped from V and 3 bases from J, the junction kept 6 bases outside the gene matches. CDR1 is SNHLY, CDR2 FYNNEI, per germline.

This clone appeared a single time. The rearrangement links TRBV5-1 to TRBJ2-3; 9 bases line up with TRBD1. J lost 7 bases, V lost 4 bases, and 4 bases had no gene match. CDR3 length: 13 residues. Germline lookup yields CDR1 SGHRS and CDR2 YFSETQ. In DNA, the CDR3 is TGCGCCAGCAGCACCGGGACAGGGAATACGCAGTATTTT. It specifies CASSTGTGNTQYF.